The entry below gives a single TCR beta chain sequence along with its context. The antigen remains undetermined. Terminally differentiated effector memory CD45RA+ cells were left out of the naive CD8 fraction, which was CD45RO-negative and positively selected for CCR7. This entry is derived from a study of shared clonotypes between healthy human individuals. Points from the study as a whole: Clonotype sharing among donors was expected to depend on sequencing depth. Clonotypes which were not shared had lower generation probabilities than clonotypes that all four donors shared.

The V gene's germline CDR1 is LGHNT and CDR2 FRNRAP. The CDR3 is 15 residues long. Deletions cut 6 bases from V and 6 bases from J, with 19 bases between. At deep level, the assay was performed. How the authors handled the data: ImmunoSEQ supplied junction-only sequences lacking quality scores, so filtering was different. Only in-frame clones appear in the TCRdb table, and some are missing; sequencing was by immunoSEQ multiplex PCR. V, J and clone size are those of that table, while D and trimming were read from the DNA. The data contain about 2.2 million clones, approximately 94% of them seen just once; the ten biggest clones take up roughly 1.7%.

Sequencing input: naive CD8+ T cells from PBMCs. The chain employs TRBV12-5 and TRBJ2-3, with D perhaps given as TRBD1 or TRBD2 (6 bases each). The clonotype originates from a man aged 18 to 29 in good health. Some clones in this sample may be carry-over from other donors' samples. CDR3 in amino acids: CASGQGTSPADTQYF. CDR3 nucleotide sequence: TGTGCTAGTGGGCAGGGGACTTCTCCGGCGGATACGCAGTATTTT.